The next 22 T cell receptor beta chains were all read from a single sample in a study of blood T cell repertoires in COVID-19. TCRdb's table, derived via immunoSEQ multiplex PCR, lists solely in-frame clones and lacks some. In the table there are about 180,000 clones, approximately 86% of which are singletons. Specimen: peripheral blood. These receptors were collected from a woman aged 45-65 years with acute or convalescent COVID-19.

The chain has TRBV19 and TRBJ1-2; D is possibly TRBD1 (5 bases). Trimming pared 0 bases from V and 6 bases from J, leaving 14 bases between. There are 15 residues in the CDR3. Germline loops: CDR1 LNHDA, CDR2 SQIVND (reference sequence). CDR3 DNA sequence: TGTGCCAGTAGTATAGACTTTGCAGGGCTAGATGGCTACACCTTC. The encoded protein is CASSIDFAGLDGYTF.

J is TRBJ1-4 and V is TRBV7-9; weak D call: TRBD1 (6 bases). V dropped 5 bases and J dropped 2 bases, with 21 bases sitting between them. This CDR3 has 18 residues. The germline gives CDR1 SEHNR, CDR2 FQNEAQ (reference sequence). DNA for the CDR3: TGTGCCAGCAGCCCGGGGTTTGGGACAAGCCGCACTAATGAAAAACTGTTTTTT. This gives the protein CASSPGFGTSRTNEKLFF.

J is TRBJ2-7 and V is TRBV11-3; possible D gene TRBD2, 6 bases. This CDR3 spans 15 amino acids. Germline CDR1 is SGHNT and CDR2 is YENEEA. Between the trimmed V and J ends, which lost 5 bases and 6 bases, there was a span of 20 bases. The CDR3 reads CASSRHGTDSGEQYF. As DNA, the CDR3 is TGTGCCAGCAGCCGCCATGGGACTGACTCTGGCGAGCAGTACTTC.

This chain links TRBV9 with TRBJ1-4; the D is unclear. The CDR3 extends over 15 amino acids. CDR1 and CDR2 (germline): SGDLS, YYNGEE. Trimming took off 0 bases at V and 5 bases at J, with 11 bases between the two ends. The CDR3 nucleotides are TGTGCCAGCAGCGTAGCGGGATTTGCCAATGAAAAACTGTTTTTT. It translates to CASSVAGFANEKLFF.

The chain recombines TRBV9 with TRBJ2-1, with 9 positions matching TRBD2. V trimming: 0 bases; J trimming: 7 bases; junction bases outside the gene matches: 2. Germline loops: CDR1 SGDLS, CDR2 YYNGEE. The CDR3 runs 14 residues. The CDR3 DNA sequence: TGTGCCAGCAGCGTAGAACTAGCGGGTAATGAGCAGTTCTTC. Residues: CASSVELAGNEQFF.

This sequence joins TRBV11-2 and TRBJ1-1; D remains ambiguous. Trimming cost V 5 bases and J 0 bases, with 13 bases left between them. Germline V gene data show CDR1 as SGHAT and CDR2 as FQNNGV. This CDR3 is 15 amino acids long. The CDR3 DNA reads TGTGCCAGCAGCCTTTCCGGACTCATGAACACTGAAGCTTTCTTT. Protein sequence: CASSLSGLMNTEAFF.

The CDR3 DNA follows: TGTGCCAGCATCTCGCTAGCGGGAGTTTCCGACGAGCAGTACTTC. This codes for CASISLAGVSDEQYF. V gene TRBV2 combines with J gene TRBJ2-7, with TRBD2 identical over 10 bases. CDR3 length: 15 residues. V trimming: 7 bases; J trimming: 5 bases; junction bases outside the gene matches: 11. Germline V gene sequence: CDR1 SNHLY, CDR2 FYNNEI.

The chain has TRBV9 and TRBJ2-5, with D possibly being TRBD1 (5 bases). Germline assignment: CDR1 SGDLS and CDR2 YYNGEE. Deletions cut 0 bases from V and 5 bases from J, with 11 bases between. The CDR3 is 14 amino acids. CDR3 in amino acids: CASSVGSSGETQYF. The CDR3 nucleotides read TGTGCCAGCAGCGTAGGTAGCTCAGGGGAGACCCAGTACTTC.

The chain couples TRBV3-1 (or the pseudogene TRBV3-2) to TRBJ1-2; 7 nucleotides align to TRBD1. Germline V gives CDR1 LGHDT, CDR2 YNNKEL (reference sequence). The CDR3 covers 14 residues. V was clipped by 1 base and J by 4 bases; unmatched bases: 3. This chain's CDR3 is CASSQGQGTYGYTF. CDR3 sequence (DNA): TGTGCCAGCAGCCAAGGACAGGGTACCTATGGCTACACCTTC.

This chain uses TRBV4-1 with TRBJ2-7; D is possibly TRBD1 (5 bases). This CDR3 contains 13 residues. V was cut by 4 bases and J by 0 bases, with 7 bases left in between. Germline V gene sequence: CDR1 MGHRA, CDR2 YSYEKL. CDR3 nucleotide sequence: TGCGCCAGCAGCCGACAGAGCTCCTACGAGCAGTACTTC. Its translation: CASSRQSSYEQYF.

The chain links TRBV14 to TRBJ1-1, with D perhaps TRBD1 (6 bases). Germline values: CDR1 SGHDN, CDR2 FVKESK. This CDR3 has 13 amino acids. Trimming stripped 4 bases from V and 8 bases from J, with 14 bases between. Written as DNA, the CDR3 is TGTGCCAGCAGCCGTAACAGGGAGGGCGAAGCTTTCTTT. Its translation is CASSRNREGEAFF.

V and J are TRBV19 and TRBJ2-3; 16 nucleotides agree with TRBD2. V shed 7 bases, J shed 5 bases, and the junction held 6 bases outside the gene matches. Looked up from germline, CDR1 is LNHDA and CDR2 is SQIVND (reference sequence). The CDR3 sequence is 16 residues long. CDR3 in DNA: TGTGCCAGTACTCCGGGACTAGCGGGGGGGCAAGATACGCAGTATTTT. It is translated as CASTPGLAGGQDTQYF.

V is TRBV9 and J is TRBJ1-2, with 9 bases identical to TRBD1. The CDR3 runs 14 residues. The ends lost 6 bases at V and 6 bases at J; junction bases unmatched: 9. CDR1 is SGDLS and CDR2 is YYNGEE in the germline V gene. CDR3: CASTSQGAFDGYTF. CDR3 nucleotide sequence: TGTGCCAGCACCTCACAGGGGGCATTTGATGGCTACACCTTC.

The chain combines TRBV7-2 with TRBJ1-6; the match to TRBD1 covers 7 bases. The CDR3 is 15 residues long. Trimming at V came to 2 bases and at J to 5 bases, leaving 3 bases not matched to a gene. Germline assignment: CDR1 SGHTA and CDR2 FQGNSA. CDR3 bases: TGTGCCAGCAGCTTACAGGGACAGCATAATTCACCCCTCCACTTT. It encodes CASSLQGQHNSPLHF.

The genes are TRBV30 and TRBJ1-1, with 12 nucleotides matching TRBD1. Per germline, CDR1 GTSNPN and CDR2 SVGIG (reference sequence). The CDR3 is made up of 14 amino acids. The ends lost 1 base at V and 7 bases at J; junction bases unmatched: 4. The CDR3 nucleotides are TGTGCCTGGAGTGCCGGGACAGGGGGCTTTGAAGCTTTCTTT. It is translated as CAWSAGTGGFEAFF.

The V call is TRBV7-6, the J call TRBJ1-2; possible D gene TRBD1, 5 bases. The CDR3 is made up of 17 amino acids. V gave up 2 bases and J gave up 4 bases, with 20 bases separating them. Germline CDR1 and CDR2: SGHVS and FNYEAQ. CDR3 DNA sequence: TGTGCCAGCAGCTTAACCCCGGGGGGGATCTGGGTCTATGGCTACACCTTC. Encoded protein: CASSLTPGGIWVYGYTF.

The rearrangement uses TRBV5-1 and TRBJ1-1, with a tentative D call TRBD1 (6 bases). Deletions cut 4 bases from V and 5 bases from J, with 15 bases between. The CDR3 loop spans 14 amino acids. Germline CDR1 reads SGHRS; CDR2 reads YFSETQ. CDR3 residues: CASSPVTGRTEAFF. CDR3 nucleotide sequence: TGCGCCAGCAGCCCTGTAACAGGGCGTACTGAAGCTTTCTTT.

The chain uses TRBV18 and TRBJ1-2, with no clear D. V gave up 2 bases and J gave up 1 base, with 11 bases separating them. The CDR3 runs 15 residues. Germline V gene sequence: CDR1 KGHSH, CDR2 LQKENI. The CDR3: CASSPMQDFNYGYTF. CDR3 DNA: TGTGCCAGCTCACCAATGCAGGATTTTAACTATGGCTACACCTTC.

This chain's CDR3 is CASSLVTSGRDSSYNEQFF. The CDR3 DNA sequence: TGTGCCAGCAGCTTAGTTACTAGCGGGAGGGATAGCTCCTACAATGAGCAGTTCTTC. The V gene is TRBV11-2, the J gene TRBJ2-1, with 13 bases matching TRBD2. The V gene's germline CDR1 is SGHAT and CDR2 FQNNGV. V was pared by 1 base and J by 0 bases, with 6 bases of the junction left unmatched. CDR3 size: 19 residues.

This chain connects TRBV5-4 to TRBJ1-2; 7 positions match TRBD1. J lost 4 bases, V lost 4 bases, and 7 bases had no gene match. Per germline, CDR1 SGHNT and CDR2 YYREEE (reference sequence). This CDR3 spans 14 amino acids. CDR3 nucleotides: TGTGCCAGCAGCCCGTCGGGACAGACCTATGGCTACACCTTC. Residues: CASSPSGQTYGYTF.

V gene TRBV6-6 combines with J gene TRBJ1-1; 7 bases match TRBD1. With V trimmed by 5 bases and J by 5 bases, 8 bases remained unmatched. CDR3 size: 14 residues. CDR1 and CDR2 from the germline V gene are MNHNY and SVGAGI (reference sequence). The CDR3 DNA reads TGTGCCAGCAGTCCACAGGGGAGCGGTACTGAAGCTTTCTTT. Encoded protein: CASSPQGSGTEAFF.

Note on this clone: Other nucleotide sequences from this sample produce the same CDR3. The rearrangement joins TRBV6-4 to TRBJ1-2; no clear D. V lost 3 bases, J lost 1 base, and 12 bases lay in between. The CDR3 has 15 residues. The germline V gene encodes CDR1 MRHNA and CDR2 SNTAGT. CDR3 nucleotide sequence: TGTGCCAGCAGTGAAAGGGCGGGAGTTAACTATGGCTACACCTTC. It yields the protein CASSERAGVNYGYTF.